The rows below give T cell receptor beta chains drawn from one sample of a study of radiation and T cells in renal cell carcinoma. The method was immunoSEQ multiplex PCR; TCRdb's version includes in-frame clones alone and lacks a portion of them. The sample carries about 77,000 clones, 70% to 90% recorded once. Sequencing was performed on blood, taken from a patient whose treatment included radiotherapy and nephrectomy. These receptors all stem from a woman aged 55-69 years with renal cell carcinoma. Both conserved end residues are part of each CDR3. The D gene is left open where the match is weak. Some rows mark clone size as missing; the rest say once, few, many or name a class of expanded clone.

V gene: TRBV7-9
clone size: NA
J gene: TRBJ2-7
CDR3 length: 13
D gene: NA
CDR3 DNA: TGTGCCAGCAGTCCTAGGGACAACTACGAGCAGTACTTC
CDR3 protein: CASSPRDNYEQYF

V gene: TRBV28
clone size: NA
J gene: TRBJ2-1
CDR3 length: 14
D gene: TRBD2
CDR3 DNA: TGTGCCAGCAGTAATGGGCTAGCGGTAGTTGAGCAGTTCTTC
CDR3 protein: CASSNGLAVVEQFF

V gene: TRBV6-5
clone size: NA
J gene: TRBJ2-2
CDR3 length: 14
D gene: TRBD1
CDR3 DNA: TGTGCCAGCATGGACAGGGTCTTCACCGGGGAGCTGTTTTTT
CDR3 protein: CASMDRVFTGELFF

V gene: TRBV19
clone size: NA
J gene: TRBJ2-3
CDR3 length: 15
D gene: TRBD2
CDR3 DNA: TGTGCCAGTAGTATCGGCGGGGGGGCCATAGATACGCAGTATTTT
CDR3 protein: CASSIGGGAIDTQYF

V gene: TRBV7-9
clone size: NA
J gene: TRBJ2-2
CDR3 length: 14
D gene: NA
CDR3 DNA: TGTGCCAGCACCCAAGGGACGAACACCGGGGAGCTGTTTTTT
CDR3 protein: CASTQGTNTGELFF

V gene: TRBV7-2
clone size: NA
J gene: TRBJ1-6
CDR3 length: 14
D gene: TRBD1
CDR3 DNA: TGTGCCAGCAGCGAGGGGGCAGGGCCTTTTACCCTCCACTTT
CDR3 protein: CASSEGAGPFTLHF

V gene: TRBV18
clone size: once
J gene: TRBJ2-7
CDR3 length: 14
D gene: NA
CDR3 DNA: TGTGCCAGCTCACCTCAACAGCTTGCGGACGAGCAGTACTTC
CDR3 protein: CASSPQQLADEQYF

V gene: TRBV4-2
clone size: few
J gene: TRBJ1-4
CDR3 length: 15
D gene: NA
CDR3 DNA: TGTGCCAGCAGCCAAGAGGGGAGTAGGGATGAAAAACTGTTTTTT
CDR3 protein: CASSQEGSRDEKLFF

V gene: TRBV19
clone size: NA
J gene: TRBJ2-3
CDR3 length: 15
D gene: NA
CDR3 DNA: TGTGCCAGTAGTCCCCGGGCTACTAACACAGATACGCAGTATTTT
CDR3 protein: CASSPRATNTDTQYF

V gene: TRBV5-6
clone size: few
J gene: TRBJ1-4
CDR3 length: 13
D gene: NA
CDR3 DNA: TGTGCCAGCAGCGATACCCGGGGGGAAAAACTGTTTTTT
CDR3 protein: CASSDTRGEKLFF

V gene: TRBV6-1
clone size: NA
J gene: TRBJ2-7
CDR3 length: 13
D gene: TRBD1
CDR3 DNA: TGTGCCAGCAGTAGGACAGGCAACTACGAGCAGTACTTC
CDR3 protein: CASSRTGNYEQYF

V gene: TRBV19
clone size: NA
J gene: TRBJ2-3
CDR3 length: 15
D gene: NA
CDR3 DNA: TGTGCCAGTAGGACCGCGGGCCGGGCCACAGATACGCAGTATTTT
CDR3 protein: CASRTAGRATDTQYF

V gene: TRBV9
clone size: few
J gene: TRBJ2-1
CDR3 length: 17
D gene: TRBD2
CDR3 DNA: TGTGCCAGCAGCCCGAGATCGCTAGCGGGAGTGGGTAATGAGCAGTTCTTC
CDR3 protein: CASSPRSLAGVGNEQFF

V gene: TRBV7-9
clone size: NA
J gene: TRBJ2-3
CDR3 length: 17
D gene: TRBD2
CDR3 DNA: TGTGCCAGCAGCTTAGGGGTGTCTAGCGGGTTTATTGATACGCAGTATTTT
CDR3 protein: CASSLGVSSGFIDTQYF

V gene: TRBV7-3
clone size: NA
J gene: TRBJ1-2
CDR3 length: 13
D gene: NA
CDR3 DNA: TGTGCCAGCAGCTTAATGGGAGGGTATGGCTACACCTTC
CDR3 protein: CASSLMGGYGYTF

V gene: TRBV7-9
clone size: NA
J gene: TRBJ1-5
CDR3 length: 16
D gene: NA
CDR3 DNA: TGTGCCAGCAGCTTAGCCGTGGGACAAGACAATCAGCCCCAGCATTTT
CDR3 protein: CASSLAVGQDNQPQHF

V gene: TRBV28
clone size: NA
J gene: TRBJ1-4
CDR3 length: 14
D gene: NA
CDR3 DNA: TGTGCCAGCAGTCCCCAGCCCGGGAATGAAAAACTGTTTTTT
CDR3 protein: CASSPQPGNEKLFF

V gene: TRBV7-9
clone size: NA
J gene: TRBJ2-3
CDR3 length: 15
D gene: NA
CDR3 DNA: TGTGCCAGCAGTCAACTTTGGGACAACACAGATACGCAGTATTTT
CDR3 protein: CASSQLWDNTDTQYF

V gene: TRBV2
clone size: NA
J gene: TRBJ1-1
CDR3 length: 16
D gene: TRBD1
CDR3 DNA: TGTGCCAGCAGAGACAGGGTGAGGGGGGTGGACACTGAAGCTTTCTTT
CDR3 protein: CASRDRVRGVDTEAFF

V gene: TRBV7-2
clone size: NA
J gene: TRBJ2-3
CDR3 length: 15
D gene: NA
CDR3 DNA: TGTGCCAGCAGCTCAGGGGCAGGGGTCACAGATACGCAGTATTTT
CDR3 protein: CASSSGAGVTDTQYF

V gene: TRBV6-1
clone size: once
J gene: TRBJ1-2
CDR3 length: 16
D gene: NA
CDR3 DNA: TGTGCCAGCAGTGAAAAACATTACAGTAGTAACTATGGCTACACCTTC
CDR3 protein: CASSEKHYSSNYGYTF

V gene: TRBV9
clone size: NA
J gene: TRBJ2-5
CDR3 length: 14
D gene: TRBD1
CDR3 DNA: TGTGCCAGCAGCCCGACAGGGCAACAAGAGACCCAGTACTTC
CDR3 protein: CASSPTGQQETQYF

V gene: TRBV28
clone size: NA
J gene: TRBJ1-4
CDR3 length: 15
D gene: NA
CDR3 DNA: TGTGCCAGCAGTCTCCCCCAAGGGGCTAATGAAAAACTGTTTTTT
CDR3 protein: CASSLPQGANEKLFF

V gene: TRBV19
clone size: NA
J gene: TRBJ1-5
CDR3 length: 16
D gene: TRBD1
CDR3 DNA: TGTGCCAGTAGTCGCCTCGCAGGGACAGACAATCAGCCCCAGCATTTT
CDR3 protein: CASSRLAGTDNQPQHF

V gene: TRBV7-2
clone size: NA
J gene: TRBJ2-2
CDR3 length: 17
D gene: TRBD1
CDR3 DNA: TGTGCCAGCAGCTGGAGCGACAGGGGCGCTAACACCGGGGAGCTGTTTTTT
CDR3 protein: CASSWSDRGANTGELFF

V gene: TRBV7-3
clone size: NA
J gene: TRBJ2-2
CDR3 length: 13
D gene: TRBD1
CDR3 DNA: TGTGCCAGCAGCTTGACAGGGGCCGGGGAGCTGTTTTTT
CDR3 protein: CASSLTGAGELFF

V gene: TRBV29-1
clone size: NA
J gene: TRBJ1-1
CDR3 length: 15
D gene: NA
CDR3 DNA: TGCAGCGCCTGGAACACCCAGGGGCGGAGGACTGAAGCCTTCTTT
CDR3 protein: CSAWNTQGRRTEAFF

V gene: TRBV6-1
clone size: few
J gene: TRBJ1-1
CDR3 length: 12
D gene: NA
CDR3 DNA: TGTGCCAGCAGTGTTAGTGAGACTGAAGCTTTCTTT
CDR3 protein: CASSVSETEAFF

V gene: TRBV9
clone size: NA
J gene: TRBJ2-5
CDR3 length: 15
D gene: NA
CDR3 DNA: TGTGCCAGTAACCACTTGGGGGGGGCCGGAGAGACCCAGTACTTC
CDR3 protein: CASNHLGGAGETQYF

V gene: TRBV29-1
clone size: few
J gene: TRBJ2-2
CDR3 length: 11
D gene: NA
CDR3 DNA: TGCAGCGTTGGGGACGCCGGGGAGCTGTTTTTT
CDR3 protein: CSVGDAGELFF

V gene: TRBV19
clone size: NA
J gene: TRBJ2-2
CDR3 length: 19
D gene: NA
CDR3 DNA: TGTGCCAGTACCCCCTCCCTCCTTACACGGGGGCAAGTTCCCGGGGAGCTGTTTTTT
CDR3 protein: CASTPSLLTRGQVPGELFF

V gene: TRBV5-4
clone size: NA
J gene: TRBJ2-7
CDR3 length: 16
D gene: TRBD1
CDR3 DNA: TGTGCCAGCAGCTTGGGGGGACAGGGAACCTCCTACGAGCAGTACTTC
CDR3 protein: CASSLGGQGTSYEQYF

V gene: TRBV11-2
clone size: NA
J gene: TRBJ2-5
CDR3 length: 14
D gene: NA
CDR3 DNA: TGTGCCAGCGCTCCGGGGAGAAGTCAAGAGACCCAGTACTTC
CDR3 protein: CASAPGRSQETQYF

V gene: TRBV6-5
clone size: NA
J gene: TRBJ2-6
CDR3 length: 11
D gene: NA
CDR3 DNA: TGTGCCACCCGAGGGGCCAACGTCCTGACTTTC
CDR3 protein: CATRGANVLTF

V gene: TRBV10-1
clone size: NA
J gene: TRBJ2-1
CDR3 length: 16
D gene: TRBD2
CDR3 DNA: TGCGCCACCTCGACTAGCGGGAGGGCCAGCAACAATGAGCAGTTCTTC
CDR3 protein: CATSTSGRASNNEQFF

V gene: TRBV18
clone size: NA
J gene: TRBJ2-7
CDR3 length: 15
D gene: TRBD1
CDR3 DNA: TGTGCCAGCTCACCAGGGAAGGACAGGACATACGAGCAGTACTTC
CDR3 protein: CASSPGKDRTYEQYF

V gene: TRBV11-2
clone size: NA
J gene: TRBJ2-3
CDR3 length: 19
D gene: TRBD2
CDR3 DNA: TGTGCCAGCAGCTTAGATAAAGGGGAAGGCGGGGGGGCCTTGAATACGCAGTATTTT
CDR3 protein: CASSLDKGEGGGALNTQYF

V gene: TRBV6-5
clone size: NA
J gene: TRBJ2-3
CDR3 length: 15
D gene: NA
CDR3 DNA: TGTGCCAGCAATGGACAGCCCTTTAGCACAGATACGCAGTATTTT
CDR3 protein: CASNGQPFSTDTQYF

V gene: TRBV7-2
clone size: NA
J gene: TRBJ1-2
CDR3 length: 16
D gene: NA
CDR3 DNA: TGTGCCAGCAGCACGATCGGGACCGAGACTTACTATGGCTACACCTTC
CDR3 protein: CASSTIGTETYYGYTF

V gene: TRBV28
clone size: NA
J gene: TRBJ2-7
CDR3 length: 17
D gene: TRBD2
CDR3 DNA: TGTGCCAGCAGTTCCGGACTAGCGGGATCGAGGTCCTACGAGCAGTACTTC
CDR3 protein: CASSSGLAGSRSYEQYF

V gene: TRBV5-5
clone size: few
J gene: TRBJ2-5
CDR3 length: 14
D gene: TRBD1
CDR3 DNA: TGTGCCAGCAGCCAAGGGACAGGGGGTTTGACCCAGTACTTC
CDR3 protein: CASSQGTGGLTQYF

V gene: TRBV21-1
clone size: NA
J gene: TRBJ1-3
CDR3 length: 16
D gene: NA
CDR3 DNA: TGTGCCAGCAGCAAAGATCTGGCAAGCTCTGGAAACACCATATATTTT
CDR3 protein: CASSKDLASSGNTIYF

V gene: TRBV5-6
clone size: few
J gene: TRBJ1-1
CDR3 length: 14
D gene: NA
CDR3 DNA: TGTGCCAGCAGCTTAGGTCTTATGAACACTGAAGCTTTCTTT
CDR3 protein: CASSLGLMNTEAFF

V gene: TRBV5-1
clone size: NA
J gene: TRBJ1-1
CDR3 length: 14
D gene: NA
CDR3 DNA: TGCGCCAGCAGCGTACAGGGAAGCGGCACTGAAGCTTTCTTT
CDR3 protein: CASSVQGSGTEAFF

V gene: TRBV6-4
clone size: NA
J gene: TRBJ1-2
CDR3 length: 13
D gene: TRBD1
CDR3 DNA: TGTGCCAGCAGTGAAGACAGGGGATATGGCTACACCTTC
CDR3 protein: CASSEDRGYGYTF

V gene: TRBV5-6
clone size: NA
J gene: TRBJ2-2
CDR3 length: 13
D gene: NA
CDR3 DNA: TGTGCCAGCAGCTTGGGACTCGCCGGGGAGCTGTTTTTT
CDR3 protein: CASSLGLAGELFF

V gene: TRBV29-1
clone size: NA
J gene: TRBJ2-3
CDR3 length: 14
D gene: NA
CDR3 DNA: TGCAGCGTTGTTAGGCAAGGGGGCACAGATACGCAGTATTTT
CDR3 protein: CSVVRQGGTDTQYF

V gene: TRBV19
clone size: once
J gene: TRBJ2-5
CDR3 length: 15
D gene: TRBD2
CDR3 DNA: TGTGCCAGTAGACTACTAGCGGGAGCTTTAGAGACCCAGTACTTC
CDR3 protein: CASRLLAGALETQYF

V gene: TRBV6-5
clone size: NA
J gene: TRBJ1-2
CDR3 length: 13
D gene: NA
CDR3 DNA: TGTGCCAGCAGTTACATCGACTGGTCGGGCTACACCTTC
CDR3 protein: CASSYIDWSGYTF

V gene: TRBV19
clone size: NA
J gene: TRBJ2-3
CDR3 length: 15
D gene: NA
CDR3 DNA: TGTGCCAGTAGTAGGACCGGGACTAGCACAGATACGCAGTATTTT
CDR3 protein: CASSRTGTSTDTQYF

V gene: TRBV19
clone size: NA
J gene: TRBJ2-1
CDR3 length: 15
D gene: NA
CDR3 DNA: TGTGCCAGTAGTATCCGGGACTCCAATTACAATGAGCAGTTCTTC
CDR3 protein: CASSIRDSNYNEQFF

V gene: TRBV7-2
clone size: once
J gene: TRBJ1-1
CDR3 length: 15
D gene: TRBD1
CDR3 DNA: TGTGCCAGCAGCTTAGCGGGGACAGGGGTCAAGGAAGCTTTCTTT
CDR3 protein: CASSLAGTGVKEAFF

V gene: TRBV5-1
clone size: NA
J gene: TRBJ1-1
CDR3 length: 13
D gene: TRBD1
CDR3 DNA: TGCGCCAGCAGACCAACAGGGGGCACTGAAGCTTTCTTT
CDR3 protein: CASRPTGGTEAFF

V gene: TRBV18
clone size: NA
J gene: TRBJ1-1
CDR3 length: 13
D gene: NA
CDR3 DNA: TGTGCCAGCTCAGCCGCAGGGAACACTGAAGCTTTCTTT
CDR3 protein: CASSAAGNTEAFF

V gene: TRBV18
clone size: once
J gene: TRBJ1-4
CDR3 length: 13
D gene: NA
CDR3 DNA: TGTGCCAGCTCAGGGCAGGGCAATGAAAAACTGTTTTTT
CDR3 protein: CASSGQGNEKLFF

V gene: TRBV7-9
clone size: NA
J gene: TRBJ2-7
CDR3 length: 14
D gene: NA
CDR3 DNA: TGTGCCAGCAGCTTAACGGACCTGGGGTACGAGCAGTACTTC
CDR3 protein: CASSLTDLGYEQYF